This T cell receptor (beta chain) was sequenced for a study of cytomegalovirus exposure and HLA in healthy donors. Findings and caveats of the study: The study found most TCR sequences rare, yet found some public TCRs in many donors. TCR association rates varied by HLA locus in a later analysis, with DRB1 highest and HLA-C lowest. The productive fraction for most TCR beta V segments was about 87% or about 30% in an earlier analysis.

While unrecorded immune exposures were likely, the donors were nominally healthy when sampled. Concerning this clone itself: What it binds is not known.

From germline, CDR1 is MNHEY and CDR2 SVGAGI. The CDR3 extends over 14 amino acids. After removal of 6 bases from V and 4 bases from J, the junction contained 8 bases not matched to a gene. This PCR relied on a set of 60 Vbeta primers and 13 Jbeta primers. The method was immunoSEQ multiplex PCR; TCRdb's version includes in-frame clones alone and lacks a portion of them. Found here are 100,000 or so clones, about three quarters of them singletons; the top ten hold about 14%. Sequenced input: PBMCs. J is TRBJ1-1 and V is TRBV6-5; 7 bases match TRBD1. The TCR originated in a male donor in good health and CMV-seropositive. The CDR3 DNA follows: TGTGCCAGCAGGATAGACAGGGTGGGCACTGAAGCTTTCTTT. It encodes CASRIDRVGTEAFF.